This T cell receptor (beta chain) was recovered during a study of T cells in localized non-small cell lung cancer (dated by TCRdb to about 2020). Study-level background: The study analyzed T cell repertoires of hundreds of early-stage NSCLC patients, comparing tumors and uninvolved tumor-adjacent lungs. The cohort comprised approximately 240 treatment-naïve NSCLC patients with resected, localized lung tumors. The mean age of the NSCLC patients was about 64 years, with fewer than 150 men and 85 to 110 women.

General study outcomes and caveats: Uninvolved tumor-adjacent lung showed the highest T cell clonality, higher than tumor, which suggests more focused antigenic responses in the uninvolved tumor-adjacent lung. Because of the exploratory design, TCR variables were selected using unadjusted p-values without false-discovery rate correction. Because multi-region tumor sequencing was not done, intratumor heterogeneity could not be ruled out. Higher T cell density in blood was associated with longer overall survival, whereas higher clonality in adjacent lung was associated with shorter survival. A median of roughly 60 of the top 100 tumor clones turned up in the paired uninvolved adjacent lung, and around 27 of those clones also ranked among the top 100 of that same adjacent lung.

Notes on this clone: Its recognized antigen is unknown. Base qualities are not at hand, and no much larger clone is one base apart.

At diagnosis, tumor, uninvolved tumor-adjacent lung and peripheral blood were collected and then preserved as a mix of FFPE and fresh-frozen material. Blood samples were analyzed as peripheral blood mononuclear cells for TCR repertoire profiling. TCR beta CDR3 regions were sequenced from DNA using the immunoSEQ Assay. From the authors' description of their analysis: T cell density was computed as TCR beta template counts normalized to usable DNA estimated by amplifying housekeeping genes. Richness was estimated with the preseqR package, extrapolating to 400,000 templates for PBMC samples and 120,000 templates for tissue samples. Clonality was calculated as one minus Pielou's evenness. Tissue-enriched TCRs were identified through differential abundance testing performed on productive amino-acid clonotypes, with a minimum total count of 5 and an alpha of 0.1. Repertoire overlap between compartments was quantified with the Jaccard Index and Morisita Overlap Index. GLIPH clustered TCR beta CDR3s with public tetramer-defined viral CDR3s; viral motifs required at least three viral sequences plus V-gene enrichment. Drawn from immuneACCESS, this table holds only the in-frame rearrangements with V and J called that TCRdb kept. Clones are partly lost; checked studies trace under half to an unresolved V gene and leave the rest unexplained. That table supplies the V and J calls and clone size; D and trimming were determined from the DNA. Counted in this sample were about 59,000 clones; 80% to 95% of them appeared once. About 20% of the sample is held by the ten biggest clonotypes.

CDR1 SQVTM and CDR2 ANQGSEA are derived from the germline V gene. V lost 4 bases and J lost 4 bases; the stretch between them is 15 bases long. The CDR3 spans 14 residues, from the cysteine through the phenylalanine. The DNA shown is the 42-base CDR3, in frame from base 1. Sequences were derived from peripheral blood, sampled before any cancer treatment. This chain joins TRBV29-1 to TRBJ2-3; the D segment could be TRBD1, given 6 matching bases. The sequence was collected from a man between 35 and 75 years old with stage I lung adenocarcinoma. The CDR3 sequence is CSVAADSGPDTQYF. The nucleotides are TGCAGCGTTGCAGCGGACAGTGGGCCAGATACGCAGTATTTT.